The present entry profiles one TCR beta chain with its context. The antigen is unknown. Germline lookup yields CDR1 SGDLS and CDR2 YYNGEE. The CDR3 loop spans 16 amino acids. V was pared by 5 bases and J by 2 bases, with 17 bases between. This specimen comes from a study of T cell responses to AZD1222 COVID-19 vaccine. Study findings and constraints: Among spike-specific TCRs, nearly half reportedly target unmutated variant regions. White British donors predominated, females outnumbered males, and clonal diversity was possibly underestimated. Rises in breadth and depth of Spike-specific TCRs came after two AZD1222 doses.

The method was immunoSEQ multiplex PCR; TCRdb's version includes in-frame clones alone and lacks a portion of them. The table records 95,000 to 150,000 clones, approximately 89% of them present only once. The receptor was isolated from an adult who received the AZD1222 COVID-19 vaccine. V gene TRBV9 combines with J gene TRBJ1-5; TRBD1 is a possible D gene (5 bases). The sample in question was peripheral blood, obtained 28 days after the second AZD1222 dose. The CDR3 bases are TGTGCCAGCAGTTCTTTTTGGGGCGTCGGCAATCAGCCCCAGCATTTT. This codes for CASSSFWGVGNQPQHF.